These 14 T cell receptor beta chains share one sample of origin, sequenced in a study of T cell repertoires in cytomegalovirus infection. One entry per CDR3 protein, called by TCRdb with MiXCR from the reads. The sample gives hundreds of thousands of distinct CDR3 sequences, less than 20% of which show up once; roughly 8.7% is in the top ten. The sequenced material came from PBMCs. Every receptor here comes from a human donor in good health (CMV status not recorded). Some clones in this sample may be carry-over from other donors' samples.

This clonotype was seen ten or more times. The chain combines TRBV7-2 with TRBJ2-1; 12 nucleotides match TRBD2. V gave up 5 bases and J gave up 0 bases; unmatched junction bases: 2. The CDR3 consists of 16 residues. CDR1 and CDR2 (germline): SGHTA, FQGNSA. CDR3: CASSKTSGSSYNEQFF. CDR3 coding DNA: TGTGCCAGCAGCAAGACTAGCGGGAGCTCCTACAATGAGCAGTTCTTC. Together with reference TRBV7-2 and TRBJ2-1, the CDR3 gives the full variable domain: GAGVSQSPSNKVTEKGKDVELRCDPISGHTALYWYRQSLGQGLEFLIYFQGNSAPDKSGLPSDRFSAERTGGSVSTLTIQRTQQEDSAVYLCASSKTSGSSYNEQFFGPGTRLTVL.

The gene calls are TRBV19 and TRBJ1-4; TRBD1 aligns across 8 bases. This CDR3 has 14 amino acids. Germline lookup yields CDR1 LNHDA and CDR2 SQIVND (reference sequence). The V and J ends lost 7 bases and 8 bases, in that order; junction bases with no gene match: 9. The CDR3 DNA is TGTGCCAGTACCTGGACAGGGCGGGAAGAAAAACTGTTTTTT. Translated: CASTWTGREEKLFF.

The J gene is TRBJ1-4, the V gene TRBV10-3, with a possible D match to TRBD1 (6 bases). Germline V gene data show CDR1 as ENHRY and CDR2 as SYGVKD. The CDR3 loop spans 13 amino acids. V dropped 6 bases and J dropped 7 bases, with 12 bases sitting between them. The CDR3 is CAISEQGGEKLFF. The CDR3 DNA reads TGTGCCATCAGCGAACAAGGGGGTGAAAAACTGTTTTTT.

A few counts support this clonotype. The chain links TRBV29-1 to TRBJ2-1, with D unresolved. V was pared by 1 base and J by 0 bases, with 10 bases between. CDR1 and CDR2 from the germline V gene are SQVTM and ANQGSEA. The CDR3 totals 15 residues. The CDR3 region has the DNA TGCAGCGTTGAAGGGAAGAAAAGCTCCTACAATGAGCAGTTCTTC. Its translation is CSVEGKKSSYNEQFF.

A few counts support this clonotype. The CDR3, as DNA: TGTGCCAGCAGCCCTCTAGGCGGGAGTTTGTTGAATGAGCAGTTCTTC. Protein sequence: CASSPLGGSLLNEQFF. J is TRBJ2-1 and V is TRBV7-9; 7 bases agree with TRBD2. The ends lost 5 bases at V and 7 bases at J; junction bases unmatched: 14. Germline assignment: CDR1 SEHNR and CDR2 FQNEAQ (reference sequence). The CDR3 runs to 16 residues.

Many counts were recorded for this clonotype. V usage is TRBV12-3 or TRBV12-4 and J usage is TRBJ1-4; perhaps TRBD1 as D (5 bases). The V end was cut by 7 bases, the J end by 6 bases, with 18 bases between. This CDR3 has 15 amino acids. CDR3 residues: CASTLTTAYHEKLFF. The CDR3 DNA sequence: TGTGCCAGCACTCTGACGACAGCCTATCATGAAAAACTGTTTTTT.

This clonotype was recorded a few times. The chain joins TRBV12-3 or TRBV12-4 to TRBJ2-7, with unresolved D. This CDR3 has 15 amino acids. The V gene lost 2 bases and the J gene lost 5 bases, with 16 bases spanning the gap. The CDR3 nucleotides are TGTGCCAGCAGTTTAACGAGACTCTATTTCCACGAGCAGTACTTC. This codes for CASSLTRLYFHEQYF.

This clonotype came up many times. The CDR3 loop reads CASSLGPDYGYTF. CDR3 nucleotides: TGTGCCAGCAGCCTGGGACCGGATTATGGCTACACCTTC. This sequence joins TRBV7-2 and TRBJ1-2; tentatively, D is TRBD1 (5 bases). V shed 5 bases and J shed 5 bases, with 12 bases lying between them. The CDR3 is 13 residues long. Germline assignment: CDR1 SGHTA and CDR2 FQGNSA.

This clonotype occurred many times. The J gene is TRBJ2-3, the V gene TRBV4-3, with 10 nucleotides matching TRBD2. Trimming removed 0 bases from V and 3 bases from J; junction bases left unmatched: 6. The CDR3 spans 17 residues. Germline CDR1 is LGHNA and CDR2 is YSLEER. CDR3 in DNA: TGCGCCAGCAGCCAAGATAATGGAGCGGGAGGGACAGATACGCAGTATTTT. Translated, it gives CASSQDNGAGGTDTQYF.

This clonotype was seen a few times. The rearrangement uses TRBV28 and TRBJ2-7, with D hard to call. CDR3 length: 13 residues. The V end was cut by 6 bases, the J end by 4 bases, with 13 bases between. The germline V gene has CDR1 MDHEN and CDR2 SYDVKM. The CDR3 DNA reads TGTGCCAGCAGCTCCCGTCCGATATACGAGCAGTACTTC. Its protein is CASSSRPIYEQYF.

This clonotype was counted ten times or more. The J gene is TRBJ2-3, the V gene TRBV6-1; D is ambiguous. The germline V and J ends were trimmed by 3 bases and 6 bases, with 4 bases remaining between them. Germline loops: CDR1 MNHNS, CDR2 SASEGT. This CDR3 is built from 11 residues. This CDR3 is CASSERDTQYF. CDR3 nucleotide sequence: TGTGCCAGCAGTGAGCGGGATACGCAGTATTTT.

This clonotype was seen a handful of times. The V call is TRBV29-1, the J call TRBJ2-1, with unresolved D. CDR3 length: 11 residues. V lost 4 bases to trimming and J lost 8 bases, with 9 bases between them. Germline V gene sequence: CDR1 SQVTM, CDR2 ANQGSEA. As DNA, the CDR3 is TGCAGCGTTGTCCTCCAGGATGAGCAGTTCTTC. Its translation: CSVVLQDEQFF.

The chain joins TRBV11-2 to TRBJ2-2; 11 bases are shared with TRBD1. V shed 3 bases and J 5 bases; nucleotides not matched to a gene: 8. Germline CDR1 is SGHAT and CDR2 is FQNNGV. The CDR3 covers 17 residues. DNA for the CDR3: TGTGCCAGCAGCTTCATACCGGGACAGGGGGATACCGGGGAGCTGTTTTTT. It codes for CASSFIPGQGDTGELFF. Drawing the rest from reference TRBV11-2 and TRBJ2-2, the complete variable domain is EAGVAQSPRYKIIEKRQSVAFWCNPISGHATLYWYQQILGQGPKLLIQFQNNGVVDDSQLPKDRFSAERLKGVDSTLKIQPAKLEDSAVYLCASSFIPGQGDTGELFFGEGSRLTVL.

The chain recombines TRBV19 with TRBJ2-1; 9 bases agree with TRBD2. Germline loops: CDR1 LNHDA, CDR2 SQIVND (reference sequence). This CDR3 comprises 15 residues. Trimming at V came to 3 bases and at J to 5 bases, leaving 5 bases not matched to a gene. CDR3 amino acids: CASSMVAGANNEQFF. CDR3 in DNA: TGTGCCAGTAGTATGGTAGCGGGGGCTAACAATGAGCAGTTCTTC.